This paragraph reports one T cell receptor (beta chain). Its antigen remains unidentified. The source of the sample is a study of cytomegalovirus exposure and HLA in healthy donors. General study findings and limits: It was reported in a later analysis that an Asian-associated ancestry cluster showed fewer N-insertions than the roughly 670-donor mean. Rarity characterized most TCR sequences, yet some public TCRs appeared in many donors.

A multiplex PCR was run with 60 Vbeta primers and 13 Jbeta primers. Sequenced by immunoSEQ multiplex PCR; TCRdb stores in-frame clones only, minus some. The table includes 65,000 to 90,000 clones, under 80% detected once. Whereas donors were nominally healthy upon sampling, unrecorded immune exposures were probable. Germline-derived CDR1 and CDR2 are SGHRS and YFSETQ. The trim removed 4 bases at V and 3 bases at J, leaving 11 bases unmatched. CDR3 length: 17 residues. The chain links TRBV5-1 to TRBJ2-1; TRBD2 aligns across 9 bases. The sequencing sample was made of PBMCs. The receptor was isolated from a man aged 55 to 69 in good health and CMV-seronegative. The CDR3 sequence is CASSRAWLAGNYNEQFF. The CDR3 DNA reads as TGCGCCAGCAGCCGGGCGTGGCTAGCGGGGAACTACAATGAGCAGTTCTTC.